A selection of T cell receptor beta chains follows, all from one sample in a study of CD8+ T cells in alopecia areata. Libraries were prepared by immunoSEQ multiplex PCR; TCRdb keeps only in-frame clonotypes and omits some of them. The data hold about 210,000 clones, with 35% to 40% observed a single time. The source was CD4+ T cells sorted from blood, collected around week 30, from a patient treated with tofacitinib. The receptor source for this set is a human donor with alopecia areata. Both conserved end residues are part of each CDR3. D genes are given only for firm matches. Some rows mark clone size as missing; the rest say once, few, many or name a class of expanded clone.

V gene	J gene	clone size	D gene	CDR3 protein	CDR3 DNA
TRBV11-2	TRBJ2-3	-	-	CASSLGLARADTQYF	TGTGCCAGCAGCTTAGGTCTAGCTAGGGCAGATACGCAGTATTTT
TRBV5-1	TRBJ2-7	-	TRBD2	CASRPTSGVYEQYF	TGCGCCAGCAGGCCGACTAGCGGGGTCTACGAGCAGTACTTC
TRBV29-1	TRBJ1-1	-	-	CSVGYLGNTEAFF	TGCAGCGTTGGGTACCTAGGTAACACTGAAGCTTTCTTT
TRBV6-5	TRBJ1-2	-	-	CASSLLVGYYGYTF	TGTGCCAGCAGTCTTCTGGTGGGCTACTATGGCTACACCTTC
TRBV7-9	TRBJ1-1	-	TRBD1	CASRDRGEAFF	TGTGCCAGCAGGGACAGGGGGGAAGCTTTCTTT
TRBV5-1	TRBJ2-1	few	-	CASSPRGLGNEQFF	TGCGCCAGCAGCCCCAGGGGTTTGGGCAATGAGCAGTTCTTC
TRBV23-1	TRBJ2-1	few	TRBD2	CASSTGDISGYNEQFF	TGCGCCAGCAGCACCGGGGATATTAGCGGGTACAATGAGCAGTTCTTC
TRBV4-1	TRBJ1-5	few	-	CASSQDRDQPQHF	TGCGCCAGCAGCCAAGACAGGGATCAGCCCCAGCATTTT
TRBV7-9	TRBJ1-4	-	-	CASSVNEKLFF	TGTGCCAGCAGCGTCAATGAAAAACTGTTTTTT
TRBV2	TRBJ1-6	few	-	CASSEVRDSPLHF	TGTGCCAGCAGTGAAGTTAGGGATTCACCCCTCCACTTT
TRBV2	TRBJ1-1	few	-	CASTDALNTEAFF	TGTGCCAGCACGGACGCTCTGAACACTGAAGCTTTCTTT
TRBV5-1	TRBJ2-7	few	-	CASSLSGFDEQYF	TGCGCCAGCAGCTTGTCCGGGTTCGACGAGCAGTACTTC
TRBV6-5	TRBJ1-2	once	TRBD1	CASSYSRGDRGYGYTF	TGTGCCAGCAGTTACTCGAGAGGCGACAGGGGCTATGGCTACACCTTC
TRBV5-1	TRBJ2-1	few	-	CASSLEAGSYNEQFF	TGCGCCAGCAGCTTGGAGGCGGGGAGCTACAATGAGCAGTTCTTC
TRBV2	TRBJ2-7	-	-	CASSVGDEQYF	TGTGCCAGCAGTGTGGGGGACGAGCAGTACTTC
TRBV19	TRBJ2-1	-	TRBD2	CASSRLAGDFYNEQFF	TGTGCCAGTAGTCGGCTAGCGGGAGACTTCTACAATGAGCAGTTCTTC
TRBV7-9	TRBJ1-1	few	TRBD1	CASSASTGVNTEAFF	TGTGCCAGCAGCGCTTCGACAGGGGTGAACACTGAAGCTTTCTTT
TRBV5-1	TRBJ2-5	-	-	CASSLAKGRETQYF	TGCGCCAGCAGCTTGGCCAAGGGTAGGGAGACCCAGTACTTC
TRBV6-5	TRBJ2-5	few	-	CASRLQGDWETQYF	TGTGCCAGCAGACTTCAGGGGGACTGGGAGACCCAGTACTTC
TRBV15	TRBJ1-4	few	-	CATSRDKVSNEKLFF	TGTGCCACCAGCAGAGATAAGGTCTCTAATGAAAAACTGTTTTTT
TRBV6-5	TRBJ1-1	many	-	CASSYRMEAFF	TGTGCCAGCAGTTACAGGATGGAAGCTTTCTTT
TRBV5-6	TRBJ2-6	few	-	CASSLAYAWVQTGANVLTF	TGTGCCAGCAGCTTGGCCTATGCGTGGGTACAAACTGGGGCCAACGTCCTGACTTTC
TRBV30	TRBJ1-2	-	-	CAWTPRGPILIGYTF	TGTGCCTGGACCCCACGGGGCCCAATACTTATCGGCTACACCTTC
TRBV7-7	TRBJ2-3	-	TRBD2	CASSLGLAGDTQYF	TGTGCTAGCAGCCTGGGACTAGCGGGTGATACGCAGTATTTT
TRBV10-3	TRBJ2-7	-	-	CAIREGQPYEQYF	TGTGCCATCAGGGAGGGACAGCCCTACGAGCAGTACTTC
TRBV25-1	TRBJ2-1	few	-	CASSETGSSYNEQFF	TGTGCCAGCAGTGAGACCGGAAGCTCCTACAATGAGCAGTTCTTC
TRBV5-1	TRBJ2-3	-	-	CASSGIESTDTQYF	TGCGCCAGCAGCGGAATAGAGAGCACAGATACGCAGTATTTT
TRBV5-1	TRBJ2-3	-	-	CASSLVGPTDTQYF	TGCGCCAGCAGCTTGGTTGGGCCCACAGATACGCAGTATTTT
TRBV27	TRBJ1-6	-	TRBD1	CASSQQGAGSPLHF	TGTGCCAGCAGTCAACAGGGGGCCGGTTCACCCCTCCACTTT
TRBV7-9	TRBJ1-1	few	-	CASSFPGNTEAFF	TGTGCCAGCAGCTTCCCGGGTAACACTGAAGCTTTCTTT
TRBV6-1	TRBJ1-1	-	TRBD1	CASRGYRGGTEAFF	TGTGCCAGCAGGGGATACAGGGGGGGAACCGAAGCTTTCTTT
TRBV9	TRBJ2-3	-	-	CASSVGTGAVTDTQYF	TGTGCCAGCAGCGTGGGGACGGGAGCTGTTACAGATACGCAGTATTTT
TRBV7-3	TRBJ2-7	-	-	CASSLATTAIYEQYF	TGTGCCAGCAGCTTAGCCACTACGGCCATCTACGAGCAGTACTTC
TRBV6-6	TRBJ1-5	-	-	CASSYIRYSNQPQHF	TGTGCCAGCAGTTATATCCGATATAGCAATCAGCCCCAGCATTTT
TRBV2	TRBJ1-2	-	TRBD1	CASSPPRDRVNYGYTF	TGTGCCAGCAGTCCCCCCAGGGACAGGGTGAACTATGGCTACACCTTC
TRBV6-1	TRBJ1-1	-	-	CASERVMNTEAFF	TGTGCCAGCGAAAGAGTCATGAACACTGAAGCTTTCTTT
TRBV6-5	TRBJ2-1	-	-	CASSDLFNEQFF	TGTGCCAGCAGTGACTTGTTCAATGAGCAGTTCTTC
TRBV5-5	TRBJ2-7	few	-	CASSLEWASEQYF	TGTGCCAGCAGCTTGGAGTGGGCAAGCGAGCAGTACTTC
TRBV2	TRBJ2-3	-	-	CASSSRDRGTDTQYF	TGTGCCAGCAGCTCAAGGGACCGAGGCACAGATACGCAGTATTTT
TRBV7-8	TRBJ1-5	-	-	CASSLADHQPQHF	TGTGCCAGCAGCTTGGCTGATCATCAGCCCCAGCATTTT
TRBV5-6	TRBJ1-3	-	-	CASSLGTISGNTIYF	TGTGCCAGCAGCTTGGGGACCATCTCTGGAAACACCATATATTTT
TRBV30	TRBJ2-6	-	-	CAWSWASGANVLTF	TGTGCCTGGTCGTGGGCCTCTGGGGCCAACGTCCTGACTTTC
TRBV6-6	TRBJ2-3	few	-	CASSLRTTDTQYF	TGTGCCAGCAGTCTAAGAACGACAGATACGCAGTATTTT
TRBV27	TRBJ2-7	-	TRBD1	CASSLSQGAFYEQYF	TGTGCCAGCAGTTTATCCCAGGGGGCTTTCTACGAGCAGTACTTC
TRBV6-6	TRBJ1-5	-	-	CASSYEADNQPQHF	TGTGCCAGCAGTTACGAGGCGGACAATCAGCCCCAGCATTTT
TRBV6-1	TRBJ1-1	many	-	CASSEGRWDTEAFF	TGTGCCAGCAGTGAAGGAAGGTGGGATACTGAAGCTTTCTTT
TRBV30	TRBJ2-3	-	-	CAWSRQWTDTQYF	TGTGCCTGGAGTAGGCAGTGGACGGATACGCAGTATTTT
TRBV25-1	TRBJ2-2	few	-	CASSGLGGSGELFF	TGTGCCAGCAGTGGGCTCGGGGGATCCGGGGAGCTGTTTTTT
TRBV2	TRBJ2-1	few	TRBD1	CASRAGTGSYNEQFF	TGTGCCAGCAGGGCCGGGACAGGCTCCTACAATGAGCAGTTCTTC
TRBV29-1	TRBJ1-2	few	-	CSVELRSKDTF	TGCAGCGTTGAGTTACGTTCAAAGGACACCTTC